Described below is a single T cell receptor (beta chain) sequence and its context. Its antigen remains unknown. These data come from a study of CXCR3-negative and CXCR3-positive naive CD8 T cells. Via 5' RACE with UMI labels, TRB cDNA libraries were prepared. TCRdb re-called the 5' RACE reads and catalogs CDR3 proteins one per entry, DNA excluded. This table lists tens of thousands of distinct CDR3 sequences. Study conclusions and caveats: Memory, not naive, CXCR3-negative and CXCR3-positive cells differed in TRBV-TRBJ usage. The authors found comparable surface CD5 between naive subsets and inferred TCR strength from TRB CDR3 properties. Comparably high diversity was seen in both naive subsets, and much lower diversity in memory CD8+ cells.

In germline, CDR1 is SEHNR, CDR2 FQNEAQ (reference sequence). This CDR3 has 12 residues. The sequencing input was memory CD8+ T cells from blood. This chain joins TRBV7-9 and TRBJ1-1. This TCR came from a human donor in good health. Some clones in this sample may be carry-over from other donors' samples. CDR3 region: CATYGSNTEAFF.